This T cell receptor (beta chain) was recovered during a study of neurological immune-mediated disorders (dated by TCRdb to between 2018 and 2021). About the full investigation: Of the approximately 34 multiple sclerosis patients, some 30 had relapsing-remitting MS and 3 had secondary progressive MS. Of the roughly 71 subjects in the cohort, about 14 were HAM/TSP patients, about 34 were multiple sclerosis patients, and 20 were healthy controls. Peripheral blood TCR-beta repertoires from HTLV-I-associated myelopathy (HAM/TSP) patients, multiple sclerosis patients and healthy controls were compared by UMI-based sequencing. The 106 TCR-beta libraries covered PBMC samples along with longitudinal samples, technical triplicates, and paired sorted CD4+ and CD8+ T-cell subsets.

Study-wide findings and limitations: TCR clonal expansion was greatest in HAM/TSP patients and smallest in MS patients, who ranked below even healthy controls. No association of the MS cluster with clinical or MRI features was observed, and the need for larger cohorts was stated by the authors. Across subjects, expanded clones never shared an identical CDR3 amino acid sequence, which suggests that the TCR-beta repertoires in every group were private. Phylogenetic analysis grouped repertoires from 18 of 34 MS patients into a cluster of related CDR3 sequences, suggesting a possible repertoire-level signature.

The CDR3 measures 15 amino acids from cysteine to phenylalanine. Of the read, only the CDR3 DNA is kept; its 45 bases are in frame from base 1. The V and J ends are trimmed by 5 bases and 8 bases, leaving 19 bases between them. CDR1 is given as SGHAT and CDR2 as FQNNGV, both from the germline V gene. cDNA was synthesized by template-switch 5'RACE using a primer with a 10-nucleotide random unique molecular identifier that tagged each TCR transcript. Over 160 million TCR-beta sequences, covering 15-18 subjects, were produced in each sequencing run. The RNeasy kit was used for extraction of total RNA. The KAPA Real-time Library Amplification kit was used to amplify TCR-beta VDJ regions with primers for the TCR constant region and the 5'RACE anchor. Sample indexes and Illumina adaptors were added in a first PCR, after which library yield was increased in a second PCR. The roughly 650 bp TCR product was size-selected on a 2% E-gel SizeSelection system after Ampure bead purification. Before pooling, libraries had their quality checked on a Bioanalyzer, their concentration measured with Qubit, and their quantity determined with the Kapa Library Quantification kit. An Illumina HiSeq 2500 sequenced the libraries paired-end 2 x 150 bp. To increase sequence diversity, about 25-30% phiX was spiked into each library pool. Concerning the study's data processing: Quality-filtered reads were processed with the UMI-based MiGEC pipeline, and over 90% of raw TCR sequences were removed by the MiGEC pipeline during error correction. VDJ genes were aligned to IMGT germline references, and clonotypes were defined by unique CDR3 amino acid sequence plus V-J genes. VDJtools evaluated clonal expansion, Shannon diversity and CDR3 relatedness (CalcPairwiseDistances, ClusterSamples); CLCbio workbench built phylogenetic trees. Using coefficient-of-variation modelling across technical triplicates, the study counted a clone as expanded if it had at least 8 unique UMIs. TCRdb handled the public reads itself, with Q25 trimming in fastp and clone calling in MiXCR, and kept productive beta chains. For every CDR3 protein sequence, its rows merge into one entry that carries the most common genes and DNA. TCRdb, rather than the study authors, made the V and J calls. Within this sample are 50,000 to 85,000 distinct CDR3 sequences, with roughly 5% of them counted one time only. 2.8% of the sample lies in the top ten.

For unsorted PBMC libraries, 2 million PBMCs were used after storage in RNAlater at -80 degrees C until RNA extraction. The multiple sclerosis patients were enrolled in a US clinical protocol that evaluated disease progression with magnetic resonance imaging. Peripheral blood was subjected to Ficoll-Hypaque density gradient centrifugation to isolate PBMCs, which were then cryopreserved in liquid nitrogen. About this clonotype: The antigen it binds to is not known. No per-base quality is available; no much larger clone lies one base away.

The sequencing sample was made of PBMCs. The TCR was taken from a woman aged 25-40 years with multiple sclerosis. This chain joins TRBV11-2 to TRBJ2-1, and the D gene may be TRBD1, 5 bases matching. This receptor carries the CDR3 CASSPQVSTVDEQFF. The DNA sequence follows: TGTGCCAGCAGCCCACAGGTCTCTACCGTGGATGAGCAGTTCTTC.